Below are 11 T cell receptor beta chains sequenced from a single sample in a study of T cell repertoires in cytomegalovirus infection. From the reads, TCRdb called clonotypes with MiXCR, one entry per CDR3 protein. The sample records some 440,000 distinct CDR3 sequences, under 40% being singletons. Sequencing was performed on PBMCs. Source of these receptors: a human donor in good health (CMV status not recorded). Some clones in this sample may be carry-over from other donors' samples.

Comments on this clonotype: Mismatch with germline at one junction end may stem from a read error. The rearrangement uses TRBV6-2 or TRBV6-3 and TRBJ2-3; D might be TRBD1 (6 bases). Germline loops: CDR1 MNHEY, CDR2 SVGEGT. The CDR3 length is 18 residues. This chain's CDR3 is CARSPVANPSGTLDTQYF. CDR3 nucleotides: TGTGCCCGCAGTCCCGTCGCGAACCCTTCCGGGACACTCGATACGCAGTATTTT.

This clonotype was counted a few times. The rearrangement links TRBV7-6 to TRBJ2-1; 12 bases line up with TRBD2. The ends lost 2 bases at V and 9 bases at J; junction bases unmatched: 5. Germline V gene sequence: CDR1 SGHVS, CDR2 FNYEAQ. The length of the CDR3 is 15 residues. CDR3 residues: CASSLNGLAGSEQFF. In DNA form, the CDR3 reads TGTGCCAGCAGCTTAAATGGACTAGCGGGGAGTGAGCAGTTCTTC.

This clonotype was observed a few times. J is TRBJ2-5 and V is TRBV18, with TRBD1 as a possible D gene (6 bases). The germline CDR1 and CDR2 sequences are KGHSH and LQKENI. CDR3 length equals 16 residues. Trimming took 0 bases from V and 5 from J, leaving 16 bases between them. The CDR3 protein is CASSPPDSWGRETQYF. The CDR3 DNA reads as TGTGCCAGCTCACCACCGGACAGTTGGGGACGGGAGACCCAGTACTTC.

In the case of this clonotype: A read error is possible here, since a much larger clone lies one base away. The V gene is TRBV19, the J gene TRBJ1-5; TRBD1 matches 8 bases. In germline, CDR1 is LNHDA, CDR2 SQIVND (reference sequence). After removal of 7 bases from V and 9 bases from J, the junction contained 17 bases not matched to a gene. The CDR3 totals 16 residues. The CDR3 loop is CASTDSETGVSPPQHF. In DNA, the CDR3 is TGTGCCAGTACCGACTCCGAGACAGGGGTCAGTCCGCCCCAGCATTTT.

This clonotype appeared a few times. This chain links TRBV29-1 with TRBJ1-2; D remains ambiguous. Trimming cost V 2 bases and J 0 bases, with 13 bases left between them. CDR1 and CDR2 from the germline V gene are SQVTM and ANQGSEA. The CDR3 totals 15 residues. DNA for the CDR3: TGCAGCGTTGAAATGCGGGCCAGAGCTAACTATGGCTACACCTTC. Translated, it gives CSVEMRARANYGYTF.

In this sample, this clonotype turned up a few times. The J gene is TRBJ1-5, the V gene TRBV19; 7 positions match TRBD1. V lost 1 base to trimming and J lost 4 bases; unmatched junction nucleotides: 7. The CDR3 length is 16 residues. Per germline, CDR1 LNHDA and CDR2 SQIVND (reference sequence). The CDR3 sequence is CASSIVRGQRNQPQHF. The DNA of the CDR3 is TGTGCCAGTAGTATAGTCAGGGGACAGAGAAATCAGCCCCAGCATTTT.

The V and J genes are TRBV7-2 and TRBJ1-3; D gene ambiguous. CDR1 SGHTA and CDR2 FQGNSA come from the germline V gene. The CDR3 is made up of 14 amino acids. The ends were cut back, 0 bases at V and 1 base at J, with 4 bases in the middle. CDR3 loop: CASSLAVSGNTIYF. As DNA, the CDR3 is TGTGCCAGCAGCTTAGCGGTATCTGGAAACACCATATATTTT. The variable domain in full, with the rest retrieved from reference TRBV7-2 and TRBJ1-3, is GAGVSQSPSNKVTEKGKDVELRCDPISGHTALYWYRQSLGQGLEFLIYFQGNSAPDKSGLPSDRFSAERTGGSVSTLTIQRTQQEDSAVYLCASSLAVSGNTIYFGEGSWLTVV.

The chain recombines TRBV4-3 with TRBJ2-1; D gene unclear. With 0 bases removed from V and 2 bases from J, the gap between germline ends came to 2 bases. Germline V gene data show CDR1 as LGHNA and CDR2 as YSLEER. The CDR3 totals 13 residues. This chain's CDR3 is CASSQDPYNEQFF. The CDR3 DNA reads TGCGCCAGCAGCCAAGATCCCTACAATGAGCAGTTCTTC.

The sample holds a few counts of this clonotype. The chain recombines TRBV10-3 with TRBJ1-5; no definite D call. Trimming removed 0 bases from V and 5 bases from J, with 8 bases in between. This CDR3 has 14 amino acids. The germline gives CDR1 ENHRY, CDR2 SYGVKD. The CDR3 DNA follows: TGTGCCATCAGTGAGTCGAAGCGAGATCAGCCCCAGCATTTT. This gives the protein CAISESKRDQPQHF.

The chain links TRBV11-2 to TRBJ2-7; 8 nucleotides agree with TRBD1. From germline, CDR1 is SGHAT and CDR2 FQNNGV. After removal of 4 bases from V and 2 bases from J, the junction contained 4 bases not matched to a gene. This CDR3 is 14 amino acids long. CDR3 amino acids: CASSWGQVTYEQYF. In DNA, the CDR3 is TGTGCCAGCAGCTGGGGACAGGTAACCTACGAGCAGTACTTC. Complete variable domain (other parts from reference TRBV11-2 and TRBJ2-7): EAGVAQSPRYKIIEKRQSVAFWCNPISGHATLYWYQQILGQGPKLLIQFQNNGVVDDSQLPKDRFSAERLKGVDSTLKIQPAKLEDSAVYLCASSWGQVTYEQYFGPGTRLTVT.

The gene calls are TRBV6-1 and TRBJ1-5; D unresolved. V was cut by 1 base and J by 0 bases, with 13 bases left in between. Per germline, CDR1 MNHNS and CDR2 SASEGT. CDR3 length equals 17 residues. DNA of the CDR3: TGTGCCAGCAGTGAAGTAGAGATTGGCTATAGCAATCAGCCCCAGCATTTT. This sequence encodes CASSEVEIGYSNQPQHF.